This T cell receptor (beta chain) stems from a study of shared clonotypes between healthy human individuals. Replicate PCRs run on sorted subsets employed approximately 0.2 ug DNA, tens of thousands of T cell genomes. Clones were sequenced by immunoSEQ multiplex PCR, and TCRdb holds only the in-frame ones, with some missing. Of about a million clones in the sample, roughly 75% were seen once. The V and J ends lost 2 bases and 4 bases respectively, with 11 bases between them. There are 14 residues in the CDR3. In germline, CDR1 is SGDLS, CDR2 YYNGEE. This sequence originates from a man between 18 and 29 years old in good health. Input material: memory CD4+ T cells sorted from blood. As for subset: CD45RA-negative fraction. The chain uses TRBV9 and TRBJ2-3; D is possibly TRBD2 (5 bases). CDR3 coding DNA: TGTGCCAGCAGCGTGCGGGTTAAACCAGATACGCAGTATTTT. Protein: CASSVRVKPDTQYF.